The 30 T cell receptor beta chains presented below share a single source sample, sequenced in a study of CXCR3-negative and CXCR3-positive naive CD8 T cells. TRB cDNA libraries were made by UMI-labeled 5' RACE. For each CDR3 protein, TCRdb gives one entry from its re-call of the 5' RACE reads, without DNA. This listing includes fewer than 55,000 distinct CDR3 sequences. Source material: naive CXCR3- CD8+ T cells from blood. Subset given: CD45RO-CCR7+CD27+CD95- naive CD8+ T cells lacking CXCR3 (TNR3-). The origin of the receptors is a human donor in good health. Some clones in this sample may be carry-over from other donors' samples.

The genes are TRBV29-1 and TRBJ2-7. Germline loops: CDR1 SQVTM, CDR2 ANQGSEA. CDR3 length equals 12 residues. The CDR3: CSVVRKDYEQYF.

The V call is TRBV7-2, the J call TRBJ1-6. Germline-derived CDR1 and CDR2 are SGHTA and FQGNSA. This CDR3 has 13 amino acids. The CDR3: CASSLAPNSPLHF.

The chain's CDR3 is CASRLGGTGELFF. This chain connects TRBV6-4 to TRBJ2-2; TCRdb's assignment of TRBD1 cannot be checked, as there is no DNA. Germline lookup yields CDR1 MRHNA and CDR2 SNTAGT. This CDR3 comprises 13 residues.

The chain couples TRBV7-6 to TRBJ2-1; TCRdb indicates TRBD1, and absent DNA this call remains unverified. CDR1 and CDR2 from the germline V gene are SGHVS and FNYEAQ. This CDR3 has 17 amino acids. Here the CDR3 reads CASSSLSGTSSYNEQFF.

The genes are TRBV6-6 and TRBJ2-7. The CDR3 totals 12 residues. The germline V gene has CDR1 MNHNY and CDR2 SVGAGI (reference sequence). The CDR3 here is CASSPYVDEQYF.

This chain links TRBV6-5 with TRBJ1-1. CDR3 length: 13 residues. Germline V gene data show CDR1 as MNHEY and CDR2 as SVGAGI. CDR3 amino acids: CASSYDRWTEAFF.

The chain couples TRBV10-3 to TRBJ1-1; without DNA, the TCRdb call of TRBD1 cannot be checked. The CDR3 is made up of 16 amino acids. Germline-derived CDR1 and CDR2 are ENHRY and SYGVKD. CDR3 in amino acids: CAISEPREGADTEAFF.

The chain employs TRBV5-1 and TRBJ2-5; TCRdb names TRBD2, which stays unverified in the absence of DNA. CDR1 and CDR2 from the germline V gene are SGHRS and YFSETQ. This CDR3 contains 17 residues. This chain's CDR3 is CASSLLYPGRGQETQYF.

V and J are TRBV29-1 and TRBJ2-7. This CDR3 region has 13 residues. Germline V gene lookup returns CDR1 SQVTM and CDR2 ANQGSEA. This CDR3 is CSVDKGSNYEQYF.

The rearrangement joins TRBV5-6 to TRBJ1-2. The CDR3 length is 12 residues. CDR1 SGHDT and CDR2 YYEEEE come from the germline V gene. CDR3: CASSGGTPGYTF.

The rearrangement links TRBV5-1 to TRBJ2-7. The CDR3 is 13 amino acids. CDR1 and CDR2 (germline): SGHRS, YFSETQ. CDR3 residues: CASSVSGSYEQYF.

The chain joins TRBV28 to TRBJ1-1; as DNA is missing, the TRBD1 call by TCRdb cannot be tested. Germline CDR1 and CDR2: MDHEN and SYDVKM. The CDR3 covers 15 residues. CDR3 loop: CASSKDRVSGTEAFF.

The CDR3 region is CASSRLAGSSYNEQFF. The chain joins TRBV19 to TRBJ2-1; TCRdb's D call, TRBD2, is unchecked because there is no DNA. The CDR3 extends over 16 amino acids. Germline lookup yields CDR1 LNHDA and CDR2 SQIVND (reference sequence).

The chain joins TRBV6-5 to TRBJ1-2; TCRdb names TRBD1, which stays unverified in the absence of DNA. Germline V gene lookup returns CDR1 MNHEY and CDR2 SVGAGI. The CDR3 spans 15 residues. The CDR3 loop is CASSYSTGGIGGYTF.

This rearrangement joins TRBV2 to TRBJ2-1; lacking DNA, the TRBD1 call made by TCRdb goes unchecked. Germline CDR1 is SNHLY and CDR2 is FYNNEI. The CDR3 is made up of 15 amino acids. The CDR3 sequence is CASSFSGTGGNEQFF.

The chain is built from TRBV29-1 and TRBJ2-5; TCRdb picks TRBD1, but there is no DNA to check that call. The CDR3 contains 12 residues. The germline V gene encodes CDR1 SQVTM and CDR2 ANQGSEA. This CDR3 is CSVLGVERTQYF.

The chain is built from TRBV12-3 or TRBV12-4 and TRBJ2-3; there is no DNA to check the TCRdb D call of TRBD1. CDR3 length: 15 residues. This chain's CDR3 is CASSPLNGPTDTQYF.

This chain links TRBV28 with TRBJ2-5; the TCRdb call, TRBD1, lacks DNA for checking. Germline lookup yields CDR1 MDHEN and CDR2 SYDVKM. This CDR3 has 15 residues. This chain's CDR3 is CASRPPGGISETQYF. Supplemented by reference TRBV28 and TRBJ2-5, the full variable domain reads DVKVTQSSRYLVKRTGEKVFLECVQDMDHENMFWYRQDPGLGLRLIYFSYDVKMKEKGDIPEGYSVSREKKERFSLILESASTNQTSMYLCASRPPGGISETQYFGPGTRLLVL.

CDR3 in amino acids: CSVADSNTGELFF. This rearrangement joins TRBV29-1 to TRBJ2-2. CDR3 length: 13 residues. Germline-derived CDR1 and CDR2 are SQVTM and ANQGSEA.

The V gene is TRBV7-6, the J gene TRBJ1-1. From germline, CDR1 is SGHVS and CDR2 FNYEAQ. There are 15 residues in the CDR3. CDR3: CASSPTSGGNTEAFF.

The rearrangement uses TRBV7-8 and TRBJ2-3; checking the TCRdb D call of TRBD2 is not possible without DNA. Germline loops: CDR1 SGHVS, CDR2 FQNEAQ. CDR3 length: 18 amino acids. The CDR3 loop is CASSFQRGAESSTDTQYF. Together with reference TRBV7-8 and TRBJ2-3, the CDR3 gives the full variable domain: GAGVSQSPRYKVAKRGQDVALRCDPISGHVSLFWYQQALGQGPEFLTYFQNEAQLDKSGLPSDRFFAERPEGSVSTLKIQRTQQEDSAVYLCASSFQRGAESSTDTQYFGPGTRLTVL.

This chain links TRBV28 with TRBJ2-3; TCRdb selects TRBD1, and the lack of DNA leaves this call unchecked. Germline V lookup: CDR1 MDHEN, CDR2 SYDVKM. This CDR3 is built from 17 residues. CDR3 region: CASSLWGGREGTDTQYF.

The chain joins TRBV20-1 to TRBJ2-1; with no DNA, the TCRdb D assignment of TRBD2 cannot be verified. Germline CDR1 reads DFQATT; CDR2 reads SNEGSKA (reference sequence). This CDR3 has 13 residues. This CDR3 is CSARALPPHEQFF.

The chain joins TRBV28 to TRBJ1-1; no DNA is available, so the TRBD1 call from TCRdb remains unchecked. This CDR3 has 15 residues. Germline loops: CDR1 MDHEN, CDR2 SYDVKM. The CDR3 sequence is CASNPLVRGQTEAFF.

This chain joins TRBV5-1 and TRBJ2-5. CDR3 size: 14 residues. CDR1 is SGHRS, CDR2 YFSETQ, per germline. The CDR3 loop is CARSSVPVEETQYF.

V gene TRBV4-1 combines with J gene TRBJ1-6. Germline CDR1 and CDR2: MGHRA and YSYEKL. The CDR3 runs to 13 residues. The CDR3 spells CASSPGEGSPLHF.

This chain connects TRBV29-1 to TRBJ2-3; TCRdb returns TRBD2, unconfirmable since there is no DNA. Germline CDR1 reads SQVTM; CDR2 reads ANQGSEA. This CDR3 spans 14 amino acids. The chain's CDR3 is CSVPAGQSTDTQYF.

The chain has TRBV27 and TRBJ2-7; TCRdb's assignment of TRBD1 cannot be checked, as there is no DNA. This CDR3 comprises 15 residues. The germline V gene has CDR1 MNHEY and CDR2 SMNVEV (reference sequence). This chain's CDR3 is CASSWGGGPSYEQYF.

The J gene is TRBJ2-1, the V gene TRBV6-2 or TRBV6-3; without DNA, the TCRdb call of TRBD1 cannot be checked. Looked up from germline, CDR1 is MNHEY and CDR2 is SVGEGT. The CDR3 extends over 14 amino acids. The chain's CDR3 is CASDQGVSYNEQFF.

V and J are TRBV29-1 and TRBJ2-1; TCRdb picks TRBD2, but there is no DNA to check that call. The V gene's germline CDR1 is SQVTM and CDR2 ANQGSEA. The CDR3 totals 15 residues. CDR3 protein: CSVFLLAGGPNEQFF.